These T cell receptor beta chains were read from a single sample in a study of T-cell memory formation after mild COVID-19. TCRdb reanalysed the 5' RACE reads using MiXCR and keeps one entry per CDR3 protein. The table shows about 320,000 distinct CDR3 sequences, with roughly an eighth occurring only once. The sample taken for sequencing was PBMCs or a T cell subset sorted from them (not recorded which). These receptors came from a man in his late teens or twenties who had mild COVID-19 (a few samples of this study predate the infection). Cell type and time point are not known. Each CDR3 is given with its conserved first and last residue. A D gene is named only where the DNA matches it firmly. A clone size is listed for some rows: how often the clone was seen (once, few, many), or a class if it is expanded.

D gene: -; J gene: TRBJ2-3; clone size: many; V gene: TRBV10-3; CDR3 DNA: TGTGCCACCCAATTATGGGGCGGGGAGACAGATACGCAGTATTTT; CDR3 protein: CATQLWGGETDTQYF
D gene: -; J gene: TRBJ2-5; clone size: few; V gene: TRBV7-9; CDR3 DNA: TGTGCCAGCAGCGTCGTCTTTAGCGGAGAGACCCAGTACTTC; CDR3 protein: CASSVVFSGETQYF
D gene: -; J gene: TRBJ2-1; clone size: -; V gene: TRBV7-6; CDR3 DNA: TGTGCCAGCAGCTTTTATTTGAATGAGCAGTTCTTC; CDR3 protein: CASSFYLNEQFF
D gene: -; J gene: TRBJ2-3; clone size: -; V gene: TRBV20-1; CDR3 DNA: TGCAGTGCTGGGGAGGCAGGCACAGATACGCAGTATTTT; CDR3 protein: CSAGEAGTDTQYF
D gene: TRBD1; J gene: TRBJ1-4; clone size: -; V gene: TRBV7-9; CDR3 DNA: TGTGCCAGCAGCTCCGTGGGACAGGGTGATGAAAAACTGTTTTTT; CDR3 protein: CASSSVGQGDEKLFF
D gene: -; J gene: TRBJ1-1; clone size: many; V gene: TRBV6-5; CDR3 DNA: TGTGCCAGCAGTTACTCCCAGGGGACTGAAGCTTTCTTT; CDR3 protein: CASSYSQGTEAFF
D gene: -; J gene: TRBJ2-3; clone size: few; V gene: TRBV12-3/TRBV12-4; CDR3 DNA: TGTGCCAGCCGAGGTCTCACAGATACGCAGTATTTT; CDR3 protein: CASRGLTDTQYF
D gene: TRBD1; J gene: TRBJ2-3; clone size: few; V gene: TRBV6-5; CDR3 DNA: TGTGCCAGCAGCCTGACAGGGGAGATAACAGATACGCAGTATTTT; CDR3 protein: CASSLTGEITDTQYF
D gene: TRBD1; J gene: TRBJ2-1; clone size: -; V gene: TRBV6-5; CDR3 DNA: TGTGCCAGCAGGTCAACCGGGACAGGGACCAATGAGCAGTTCTTC; CDR3 protein: CASRSTGTGTNEQFF
D gene: TRBD2; J gene: TRBJ2-2; clone size: -; V gene: TRBV5-1; CDR3 DNA: TGCGCCAGCAGCACACCAGGACTAGCGGGGCCCGGGGAGCTGTTTTTT; CDR3 protein: CASSTPGLAGPGELFF
D gene: -; J gene: TRBJ2-1; clone size: -; V gene: TRBV24-1; CDR3 DNA: TGTGCCACCAGTGACCCCTTGGCTGGTGAGCAGTTCTTC; CDR3 protein: CATSDPLAGEQFF
D gene: -; J gene: TRBJ1-3; clone size: few; V gene: TRBV7-7; CDR3 DNA: TGTGCCAGCAGCTTAGAACCGGCGGGGAACACCATATATTTT; CDR3 protein: CASSLEPAGNTIYF
D gene: TRBD1; J gene: TRBJ2-7; clone size: -; V gene: TRBV20-1; CDR3 DNA: TGCAGTGCTAGGGTAGGGGGCAACTACGAGCAGTACTTC; CDR3 protein: CSARVGGNYEQYF
D gene: -; J gene: TRBJ2-1; clone size: -; V gene: TRBV20-1; CDR3 DNA: TGCAGTGCTAGTCGGGGGAGCTCCTACAATGAGCAGTTCTTC; CDR3 protein: CSASRGSSYNEQFF
D gene: -; J gene: TRBJ2-5; clone size: -; V gene: TRBV9; CDR3 DNA: TGTGCCAGCAGCGTAGACACAGGACAAGAGACCCAGTACTTC; CDR3 protein: CASSVDTGQETQYF
D gene: -; J gene: TRBJ2-2; clone size: -; V gene: TRBV4-3; CDR3 DNA: TGCGCCAGCAGCCAAACAAACACCGGGGAGCTGTTTTTT; CDR3 protein: CASSQTNTGELFF
D gene: TRBD1; J gene: TRBJ1-5; clone size: -; V gene: TRBV19; CDR3 DNA: TGTGCCAGTAGTATCCGACAGGGTAATCAGCCCCAGCATTTT; CDR3 protein: CASSIRQGNQPQHF
D gene: -; J gene: TRBJ2-7; clone size: few; V gene: TRBV7-2; CDR3 DNA: TGTGCCAGCAGCTACACCCCACAGGGCTTCGGCGAGCAGTACTTC; CDR3 protein: CASSYTPQGFGEQYF
D gene: TRBD2; J gene: TRBJ2-3; clone size: few; V gene: TRBV4-2; CDR3 DNA: TGTGCCAGCAGCCCCCGACTAGCGGGGGGGCCCACAGATACGCAGTATTTT; CDR3 protein: CASSPRLAGGPTDTQYF
D gene: -; J gene: TRBJ2-2; clone size: -; V gene: TRBV10-2; CDR3 DNA: TGCGCCAGCAGGGAAGAGGGGCCCGGGGAGCTGTTTTTT; CDR3 protein: CASREEGPGELFF
D gene: -; J gene: TRBJ1-1; clone size: few; V gene: TRBV5-1; CDR3 DNA: TGCGCCAGCAGCTTACCCCAGGGATATGGGGACACTGAAGCTTTCTTT; CDR3 protein: CASSLPQGYGDTEAFF
D gene: -; J gene: TRBJ1-3; clone size: -; V gene: TRBV10-3; CDR3 DNA: TGTGCCATCAGTCCCCGGGGAAACACCATATATTTT; CDR3 protein: CAISPRGNTIYF
D gene: -; J gene: TRBJ1-1; clone size: few; V gene: TRBV5-1; CDR3 DNA: TGCGCCAGCAGCCTATCTCAGGGATTGGGCACTGAAGCTTTCTTT; CDR3 protein: CASSLSQGLGTEAFF
D gene: -; J gene: TRBJ1-5; clone size: -; V gene: TRBV3-1; CDR3 DNA: TGTGCCAGCAGCCACGGACGGCGCAATCAGCCCCAGCATTTT; CDR3 protein: CASSHGRRNQPQHF
D gene: -; J gene: TRBJ1-2; clone size: few; V gene: TRBV29-1; CDR3 DNA: TGCAGCGTTCCGACAGTAAACTATGGCTACACCTTC; CDR3 protein: CSVPTVNYGYTF
D gene: -; J gene: TRBJ2-7; clone size: -; V gene: TRBV11-2; CDR3 DNA: TGTGCCAGCAGTCCTAACACCTTTGGGGAGCAGTACTTC; CDR3 protein: CASSPNTFGEQYF
D gene: -; J gene: TRBJ2-7; clone size: few; V gene: TRBV6-5; CDR3 DNA: TGTGCCAGCAGTTATAGGACCTCCCCCTACGAGCAGTACTTC; CDR3 protein: CASSYRTSPYEQYF
D gene: -; J gene: TRBJ2-1; clone size: -; V gene: TRBV5-1; CDR3 DNA: TGCGCCAGCAGCTTGGGAGGGGGAAATTACAATGAGCAGTTCTTC; CDR3 protein: CASSLGGGNYNEQFF
D gene: -; J gene: TRBJ2-7; clone size: few; V gene: TRBV4-3; CDR3 DNA: TGCGCCAGCAGCCAAGATTTGAGTGGGGCTCTAAACGAGCAGTACTTC; CDR3 protein: CASSQDLSGALNEQYF
D gene: TRBD1; J gene: TRBJ2-3; clone size: few; V gene: TRBV20-1; CDR3 DNA: TGCAGTGCTCAGCTGGGGACAGCCAAAAAAGATACGCAGTATTTT; CDR3 protein: CSAQLGTAKKDTQYF
D gene: -; J gene: TRBJ2-1; clone size: -; V gene: TRBV9; CDR3 DNA: TGTGCCAGCAGCGTAGCCGGGTCAGGTTTCTCCTACAATGAGCAGTTCTTC; CDR3 protein: CASSVAGSGFSYNEQFF